What follows are 22 T cell receptor beta chains derived from one specimen sequenced in a study of T cells in Graves' hyperthyroidism and ophthalmopathy. RNA transcripts were the template for amplifying TCR beta CDR3 regions. An initial round of RT-PCR targeting the TCR CDR3 relied on the HTBI primer set. One entry per CDR3 protein results from TCRdb running MiXCR on the multiplex PCR reads. The table lists a few hundred thousand distinct CDR3 sequences, about 16% of them singletons. Sequencing was carried out using blood. The receptor source for this set is a woman aged 30 to 39 with Graves' hyperthyroidism.

This clonotype was picked up a small number of times. The rearrangement joins TRBV20-1 to TRBJ2-5; no clear D gene. The germline gives CDR1 DFQATT, CDR2 SNEGSKA (reference sequence). Trimming pared 4 bases from V and 4 bases from J, leaving 4 bases between. The CDR3 covers 10 residues. CDR3 loop: CSATVETQYF. CDR3 DNA sequence: TGCAGTGCTACCGTAGAGACCCAGTACTTC.

The V call is TRBV20-1, the J call TRBJ1-1, with TRBD1 as a possible D gene (6 bases). Germline assignment: CDR1 DFQATT and CDR2 SNEGSKA (reference sequence). The CDR3 covers 13 residues. V lost 8 bases to trimming and J lost 4 bases, with 17 bases between them. CDR3 coding DNA: TGCAGTTTGATTACGGGGGGCATCACTGAAGCTTTCTTT. Its protein is CSLITGGITEAFF.

The chain is built from TRBV6-5 and TRBJ2-7, with 8 bases identical to TRBD1. There are 13 residues in the CDR3. From germline, CDR1 is MNHEY and CDR2 SVGAGI. V gave up 4 bases and J gave up 5 bases; unmatched junction bases: 4. CDR3 bases: TGTGCCAGCAGTTCGCGGACAGGGCACGAGCAGTACTTC. This sequence encodes CASSSRTGHEQYF.

This clonotype was seen many times. V and J are TRBV6-1 and TRBJ2-2; D uncertain. The germline gives CDR1 MNHNS, CDR2 SASEGT. The V gene lost 10 bases and the J gene lost 1 base, with 16 bases spanning the gap. This CDR3 spans 15 amino acids. The CDR3 region has the DNA TGTGCCACCAATGACAAGGGCCGGAACACCGGGGAGCTGTTTTTT. Amino acids: CATNDKGRNTGELFF.

This chain links TRBV4-1 with TRBJ2-2, with 10 bases lining up with TRBD2. V was clipped by 4 bases and J by 1 base; unmatched bases: 6. Germline assignment: CDR1 MGHRA and CDR2 YSYEKL. The CDR3 is 17 residues long. Here the CDR3 reads CASSLIGLAENTGELFF. The CDR3 bases are TGCGCCAGCAGCCTTATCGGACTAGCGGAGAACACCGGGGAGCTGTTTTTT.

This sequence joins TRBV29-1 and TRBJ2-2; the D gene could be TRBD1 or TRBD2 (5 bases each). The V gene lost 5 bases and the J gene lost 7 bases, with 17 bases spanning the gap. The CDR3 contains 14 residues. The germline V gene has CDR1 SQVTM and CDR2 ANQGSEA. CDR3 nucleotides: TGCAGCGTTCCCGACCGCTCAGGGAGCGGGGAGCTGTTTTTT. As protein: CSVPDRSGSGELFF.

This clonotype was recorded many times. This chain connects TRBV30 to TRBJ1-2; tentative D call: TRBD1 (5 bases). Trimming took off 1 base at V and 0 bases at J, with 15 bases between the two ends. CDR1 and CDR2 from the germline V gene are GTSNPN and SVGIG (reference sequence). The CDR3 extends over 16 amino acids. CDR3 bases: TGTGCCTGGAGTGGGTGGGGGAGACTCTCTAACTATGGCTACACCTTC. It encodes CAWSGWGRLSNYGYTF.

This clonotype appeared many times. The chain links TRBV30 to TRBJ1-1, with D hard to call. This CDR3 is 12 amino acids long. The V end was cut by 3 bases, the J end by 1 base, with 6 bases between. Per germline, CDR1 GTSNPN and CDR2 SVGIG (reference sequence). Written as DNA, the CDR3 is TGTGCCTGGAGCCCACAGAACACTGAAGCTTTCTTT. Residues: CAWSPQNTEAFF.

This clonotype was seen ten or more times. Compared with germline, one end of the junction differs, possibly owing to a read error. This chain links TRBV28 with TRBJ2-1; D tentatively fits TRBD1 or TRBD2 (5 bases each). The CDR3 loop spans 13 amino acids. Per the germline V gene, CDR1 is MDHEN and CDR2 is SYDVKM. Written as DNA, the CDR3 is TGTGCCAGCTGCGACCGGGGCTACAATGAACAGTTCTTC. Residues: CASCDRGYNEQFF. Based on the CDR3 plus reference TRBV28 and TRBJ2-1, the full variable domain is DVKVTQSSRYLVKRTGEKVFLECVQDMDHENMFWYRQDPGLGLRLIYFSYDVKMKEKGDIPEGYSVSREKKERFSLILESASTNQTSMYLCASCDRGYNEQFFGPGTRLTVL.

CDR3 amino acids: CASSDAGGRPRVVYF. CDR3 nucleotide sequence: TGTGCCAGCAGTGACGCGGGGGGAAGGCCCCGGGTCGTGTACTTC. The chain links TRBV25-1 to TRBJ2-5; 8 bases map to TRBD2. In germline, CDR1 is MGHDK, CDR2 SYGVNS. V lost 3 bases and J lost 13; bases outside the gene matches: 16. This CDR3 has 15 amino acids.

The genes are TRBV20-1 and TRBJ2-7, with 10 bases aligning to TRBD1. This CDR3 is 15 amino acids long. Per the germline V gene, CDR1 is DFQATT and CDR2 is SNEGSKA (reference sequence). The ends lost 2 bases at V and 5 bases at J; junction bases unmatched: 9. CDR3 in amino acids: CSARPDRGTIHEQYF. CDR3 bases: TGCAGTGCTAGACCGGACAGGGGGACTATTCACGAGCAGTACTTC.

The gene calls are TRBV5-6 and TRBJ1-1; 8 nucleotides align to TRBD1. With V trimmed by 2 bases and J by 5 bases, 2 bases remained unmatched. The CDR3 sequence is 13 residues long. Looked up from germline, CDR1 is SGHDT and CDR2 is YYEEEE. The CDR3 spells CASSLNRGTEAFF. CDR3 bases: TGTGCCAGCAGCTTAAACAGGGGGACTGAAGCTTTCTTT.

The chain carries TRBV7-9 and TRBJ2-3; 13 bases fit TRBD2. Trimming removed 5 bases from V and 4 bases from J; junction bases left unmatched: 6. This CDR3 has 16 residues. The germline gives CDR1 SEHNR, CDR2 FQNEAQ (reference sequence). The CDR3 DNA sequence: TGTGCCAGCAGCCCGAGGACTAGCGGGAGTTCAGATACGCAGTATTTT. This encodes CASSPRTSGSSDTQYF. The full variable domain, in which reference TRBV7-9 and TRBJ2-3 provide the parts outside the CDR3, is DTGVSQNPRHKITKRGQNVTFRCDPISEHNRLYWYRQTLGQGPEFLTYFQNEAQLEKSRLLSDRFSAERPKGSFSTLEIQRTEQGDSAMYLCASSPRTSGSSDTQYFGPGTRLTVL.

At least ten counts were recorded for this clonotype. The chain is built from TRBV2 and TRBJ2-1; the match to TRBD2 covers 9 bases. This CDR3 contains 14 residues. Germline V CDR1 and CDR2: SNHLY, FYNNEI. The J segment lost 4 bases and the V segment lost 5 bases, leaving 3 bases of the junction unmatched. This CDR3 reads CASSRTSAYNEQFF. The CDR3 DNA follows: TGTGCCAGCAGTAGGACTAGCGCGTACAATGAGCAGTTCTTC.

This clonotype was counted ten times or more. The rearrangement links TRBV2 to TRBJ2-7; 13 nucleotides agree with TRBD2. Germline trimming cut 4 bases from V and 3 bases from J; bases unmatched to any gene: 3. The CDR3 is 15 amino acids. Germline V lookup: CDR1 SNHLY, CDR2 FYNNEI. This chain's CDR3 is CASSVGTSGVYEQYF. The CDR3, as DNA: TGTGCCAGCAGTGTCGGGACTAGCGGGGTCTACGAGCAGTACTTC.

The chain joins TRBV6-1 to TRBJ1-5, with no clear D. Germline V gives CDR1 MNHNS, CDR2 SASEGT. Deletions cut 7 bases from V and 3 bases from J, with 10 bases between. The CDR3 length is 13 residues. CDR3: CASMPGYNQPQHF. The DNA of the CDR3 is TGTGCCAGCATGCCTGGCTACAATCAGCCCCAGCATTTT.

This clonotype was seen repeatedly, ten times or more. This chain links TRBV28 with TRBJ1-4, with a possible D match to TRBD1 (6 bases). The CDR3 sequence is 19 residues long. Deletions cut 4 bases from V and 0 bases from J, with 21 bases between. CDR1 is MDHEN and CDR2 is SYDVKM in the germline V gene. The CDR3 protein is CASSYVQGRKGATNEKLFF. The CDR3 DNA reads TGTGCCAGCAGTTACGTCCAGGGCAGAAAGGGGGCAACTAATGAAAAACTGTTTTTT.

This chain's CDR3 is CASTTSGGNTGELFF. CDR3 nucleotide sequence: TGTGCCAGTACTACTAGCGGGGGGAACACCGGGGAGCTGTTTTTT. This chain connects TRBV11-1 to TRBJ2-2; 11 bases are a match to TRBD2. The CDR3 is 15 amino acids. CDR1 and CDR2 from the germline V gene are SGHAT and FQDESV (reference sequence). With 9 bases clipped from V and 1 base from J, the junction kept 4 bases outside the gene matches.

This clonotype has just a few counts. The chain is built from TRBV9 and TRBJ2-3; the match to TRBD2 covers 8 bases. The CDR3 is made up of 15 amino acids. The trim removed 3 bases at V and 4 bases at J, leaving 7 bases unmatched. Germline-derived CDR1 and CDR2 are SGDLS and YYNGEE. CDR3 nucleotide sequence: TGTGCCAGCAGCGGACGGGAGGGGATAGCAGATACGCAGTATTTT. It translates to CASSGREGIADTQYF.

As concerns this clonotype: A much more abundant neighbour one base away suggests this may be a read error. The conserved phenylalanine or tryptophan normally closing the CDR3 is absent here, so this likely arose from a read error. The CDR3 reads CASREVGNTEAFI. The DNA of the CDR3 is TGTGCCAGCAGAGAGGTCGGTAACACTGAAGCTTTCATT. The gene calls are TRBV3-1 and TRBJ1-1; D not certain. CDR1 and CDR2 from the germline V gene are LGHDT and YNNKEL (reference sequence). V lost 6 bases, J lost 2 bases, and 10 bases lay in between. CDR3 size: 13 residues.

This clonotype was picked up a small number of times. The chain joins TRBV5-4 to TRBJ2-5; weak D call: TRBD1 (7 bases). Trimming stripped 4 bases from V and 3 bases from J, with 19 bases between. The CDR3 contains 16 residues. The germline V gene encodes CDR1 SGHNT and CDR2 YYREEE (reference sequence). The CDR3 loop is CASSPARQGGEETQYF. The CDR3 nucleotides read TGTGCCAGCAGCCCGGCCCGACAGGGCGGGGAAGAGACCCAGTACTTC.

This clonotype was picked up many times. V usage is TRBV18 and J usage is TRBJ1-1; no firm D call. V dropped 3 bases and J dropped 0 bases, with 8 bases sitting between them. The CDR3 has 14 residues. Germline V gene data show CDR1 as KGHSH and CDR2 as LQKENI. The CDR3 sequence is CASSPEIMNTEAFF. Written as DNA, the CDR3 is TGTGCCAGCTCACCGGAGATAATGAACACTGAAGCTTTCTTT.